This T cell receptor (beta chain) originates from a study of PD-1 blockade in mismatch repair-deficient tumors. Data came from immunoSEQ multiplex PCR; TCRdb stores just in-frame clones and leaves some out. The sample has 60,000 to 70,000 clones, roughly 88% seen once. This CDR3 has 14 amino acids. Trimming cost V 5 bases and J 0 bases, with 12 bases left between them. The germline V gene has CDR1 SGHDT and CDR2 YYEEEE. The chain couples TRBV5-6 to TRBJ2-7, with TRBD2 as a possible D gene (6 bases). Sample: peripheral blood, taken 52 weeks after starting pembrolizumab. The origin of this receptor is an adult with mismatch repair-deficient cancer. CDR3 DNA: TGTGCCAGCAGTCGGGACTTAGGCTCCTACGAGCAGTACTTC. Translating it yields CASSRDLGSYEQYF.